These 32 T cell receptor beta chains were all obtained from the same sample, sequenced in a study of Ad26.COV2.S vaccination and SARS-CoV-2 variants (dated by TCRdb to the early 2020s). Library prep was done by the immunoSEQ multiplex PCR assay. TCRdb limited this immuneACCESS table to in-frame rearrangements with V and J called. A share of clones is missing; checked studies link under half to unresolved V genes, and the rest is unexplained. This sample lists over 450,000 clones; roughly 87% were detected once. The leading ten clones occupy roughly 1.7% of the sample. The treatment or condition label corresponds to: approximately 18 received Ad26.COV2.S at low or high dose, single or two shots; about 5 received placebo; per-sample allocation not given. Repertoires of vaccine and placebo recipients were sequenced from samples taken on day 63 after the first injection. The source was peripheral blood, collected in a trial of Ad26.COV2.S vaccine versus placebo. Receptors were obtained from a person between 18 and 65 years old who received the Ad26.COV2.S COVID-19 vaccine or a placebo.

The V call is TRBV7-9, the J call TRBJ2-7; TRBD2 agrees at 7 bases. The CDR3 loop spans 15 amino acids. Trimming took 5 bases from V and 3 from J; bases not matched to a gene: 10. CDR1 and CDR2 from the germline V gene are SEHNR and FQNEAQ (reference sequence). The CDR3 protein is CASSPREGLFYEQYF. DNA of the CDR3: TGTGCCAGCAGCCCCAGGGAGGGCCTTTTCTACGAGCAGTACTTC.

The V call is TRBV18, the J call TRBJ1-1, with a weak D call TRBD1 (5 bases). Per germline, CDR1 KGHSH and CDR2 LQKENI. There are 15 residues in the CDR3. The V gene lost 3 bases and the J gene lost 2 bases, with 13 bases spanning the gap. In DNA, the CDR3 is TGTGCCAGCTCACCCTCGGGACGGATAAACACTGAAGCTTTCTTT. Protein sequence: CASSPSGRINTEAFF. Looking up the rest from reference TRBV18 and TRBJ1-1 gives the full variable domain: NAGVMQNPRHLVRRRGQEARLRCSPMKGHSHVYWYRQLPEEGLKFMVYLQKENIIDESGMPKERFSAEFPKEGPSILRIQQVVRGDSAAYFCASSPSGRINTEAFFGQGTRLTVV.

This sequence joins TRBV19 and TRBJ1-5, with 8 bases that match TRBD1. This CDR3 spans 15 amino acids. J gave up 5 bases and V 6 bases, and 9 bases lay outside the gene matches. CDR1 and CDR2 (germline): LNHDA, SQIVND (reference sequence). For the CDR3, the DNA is TGTGCCAGTAGAACGACAGGGGTTTCGTATCAGCCCCAGCATTTT. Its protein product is CASRTTGVSYQPQHF.

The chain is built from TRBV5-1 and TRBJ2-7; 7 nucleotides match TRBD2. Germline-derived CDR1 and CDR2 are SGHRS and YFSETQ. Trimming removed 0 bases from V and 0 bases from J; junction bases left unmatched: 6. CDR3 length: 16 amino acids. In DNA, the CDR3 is TGCGCCAGCAGCTTGGGCGGTGGCGGGAGCTCCTACGAGCAGTACTTC. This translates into CASSLGGGGSSYEQYF.

CDR3 nucleotide sequence: TGTGCCACAGGGGACGGCCGGAATGAAAAACTGTTTTTT. Amino acid sequence: CATGDGRNEKLFF. The rearrangement uses TRBV15 and TRBJ1-4, with D perhaps matching TRBD1 (5 bases). V lost 9 bases and J 5 bases, leaving 13 bases between the germline ends. CDR3 length: 13 amino acids. Per germline, CDR1 LNHNV and CDR2 YYDKDF (reference sequence).

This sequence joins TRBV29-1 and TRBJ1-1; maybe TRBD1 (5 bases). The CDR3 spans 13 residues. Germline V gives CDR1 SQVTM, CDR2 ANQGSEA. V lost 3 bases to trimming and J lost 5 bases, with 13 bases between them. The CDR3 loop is CSVDKGLRTEAFF. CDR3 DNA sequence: TGCAGCGTTGACAAGGGGCTCCGAACTGAAGCTTTCTTT.

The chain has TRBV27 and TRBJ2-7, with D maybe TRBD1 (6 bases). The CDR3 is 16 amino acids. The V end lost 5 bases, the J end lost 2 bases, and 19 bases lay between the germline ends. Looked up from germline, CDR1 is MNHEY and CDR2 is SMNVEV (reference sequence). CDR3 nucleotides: TGTGCCAGCAGTCCCAACAGGGCCCCCGTTACCTACGAGCAGTACTTC. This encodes CASSPNRAPVTYEQYF.

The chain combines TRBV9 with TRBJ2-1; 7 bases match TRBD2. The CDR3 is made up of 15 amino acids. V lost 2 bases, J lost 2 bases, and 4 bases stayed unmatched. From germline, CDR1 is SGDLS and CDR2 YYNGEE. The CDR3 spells CASSVSGIAYNEQFF. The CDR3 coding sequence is TGTGCCAGCAGCGTGAGCGGGATCGCCTACAATGAGCAGTTCTTC.

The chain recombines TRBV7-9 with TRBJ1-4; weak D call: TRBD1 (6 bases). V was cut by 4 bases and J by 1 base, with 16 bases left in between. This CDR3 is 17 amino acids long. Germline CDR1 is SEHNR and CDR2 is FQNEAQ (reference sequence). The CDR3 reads CASSSRGAFGTNEKLFF. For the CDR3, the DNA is TGTGCCAGCAGCTCCCGGGGGGCCTTTGGAACTAATGAAAAACTGTTTTTT.

CDR3 residues: CASSDPSTGKETQYF. The DNA of the CDR3 is TGTGCCAGCAGTGACCCATCGACAGGGAAAGAGACCCAGTACTTC. The genes are TRBV6-4 and TRBJ2-5; 7 nucleotides line up with TRBD1. This CDR3 contains 15 residues. Germline CDR1 reads MRHNA; CDR2 reads SNTAGT. V gave up 2 bases and J gave up 3 bases; unmatched junction bases: 6.

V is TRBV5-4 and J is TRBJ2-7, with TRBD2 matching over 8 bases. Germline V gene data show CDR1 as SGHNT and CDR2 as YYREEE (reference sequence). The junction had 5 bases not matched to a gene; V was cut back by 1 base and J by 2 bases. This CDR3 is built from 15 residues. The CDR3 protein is CASSLTSGPTYEQYF. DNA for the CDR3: TGTGCCAGCAGCTTGACTAGCGGACCCACCTACGAGCAGTACTTC.

CDR3 amino acids: CASSPQGGAGQGPYEQYF. CDR3 DNA sequence: TGTGCCAGCTCACCTCAAGGGGGAGCGGGACAGGGGCCCTACGAGCAGTACTTC. This chain uses TRBV18 with TRBJ2-7; 10 nucleotides agree with TRBD1. V was clipped by 3 bases and J by 2 bases; unmatched bases: 13. CDR1 is KGHSH and CDR2 is LQKENI in the germline V gene. The CDR3 contains 18 residues. Full variable domain (remainder filled in from reference TRBV18 and TRBJ2-7): NAGVMQNPRHLVRRRGQEARLRCSPMKGHSHVYWYRQLPEEGLKFMVYLQKENIIDESGMPKERFSAEFPKEGPSILRIQQVVRGDSAAYFCASSPQGGAGQGPYEQYFGPGTRLTVT.

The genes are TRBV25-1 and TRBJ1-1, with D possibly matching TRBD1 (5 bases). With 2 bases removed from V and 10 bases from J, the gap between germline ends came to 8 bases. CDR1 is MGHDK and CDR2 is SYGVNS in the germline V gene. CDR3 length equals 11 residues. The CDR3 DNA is TGTGCCAGCAGTGAAGAGGGGAGAGCTTTCTTT. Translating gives CASSEEGRAFF.

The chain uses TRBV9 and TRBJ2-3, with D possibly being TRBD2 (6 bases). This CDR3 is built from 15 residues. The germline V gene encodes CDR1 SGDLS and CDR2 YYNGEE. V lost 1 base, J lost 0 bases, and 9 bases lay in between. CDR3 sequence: CASSVSGVSTDTQYF. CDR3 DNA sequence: TGTGCCAGCAGCGTATCGGGAGTTAGCACAGATACGCAGTATTTT.

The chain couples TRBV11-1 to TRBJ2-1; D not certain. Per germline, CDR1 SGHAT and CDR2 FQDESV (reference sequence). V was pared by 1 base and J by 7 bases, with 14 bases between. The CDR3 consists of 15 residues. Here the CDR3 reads CASSLGPGGVNEQFF. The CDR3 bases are TGTGCCAGCAGCTTAGGACCAGGCGGAGTAAATGAGCAGTTCTTC.

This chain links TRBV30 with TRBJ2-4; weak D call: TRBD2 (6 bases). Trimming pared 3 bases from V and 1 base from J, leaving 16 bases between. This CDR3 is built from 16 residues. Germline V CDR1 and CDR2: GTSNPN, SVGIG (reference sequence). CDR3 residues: CAWSTGLLLAKNIQYF. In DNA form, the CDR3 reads TGTGCCTGGAGCACGGGACTCCTCCTTGCCAAAAACATTCAGTACTTC.

The CDR3 region has the DNA TGTGCCTCTGCTAGCGGGAGTGCCTACGAGCAGTACTTC. Its protein is CASASGSAYEQYF. The rearrangement joins TRBV19 to TRBJ2-7; 10 positions agree with TRBD2. CDR1 and CDR2 from the germline V gene are LNHDA and SQIVND (reference sequence). The length of the CDR3 is 13 residues. J gave up 2 bases and V 11 bases, and 6 bases lay outside the gene matches.

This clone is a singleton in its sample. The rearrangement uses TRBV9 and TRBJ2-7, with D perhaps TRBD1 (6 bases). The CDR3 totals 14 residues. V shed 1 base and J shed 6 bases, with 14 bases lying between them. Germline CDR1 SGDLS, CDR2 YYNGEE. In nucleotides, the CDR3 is TGTGCCAGCAGCGTAAACACAGGGTTCGGCGAGCAGTACTTC. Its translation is CASSVNTGFGEQYF.

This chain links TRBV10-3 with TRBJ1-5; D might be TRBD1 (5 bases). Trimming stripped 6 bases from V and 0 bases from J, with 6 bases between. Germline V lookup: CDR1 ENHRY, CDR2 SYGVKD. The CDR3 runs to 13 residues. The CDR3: CAIRRGSNQPQHF. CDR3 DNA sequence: TGTGCCATCAGGAGGGGTAGCAATCAGCCCCAGCATTTT.

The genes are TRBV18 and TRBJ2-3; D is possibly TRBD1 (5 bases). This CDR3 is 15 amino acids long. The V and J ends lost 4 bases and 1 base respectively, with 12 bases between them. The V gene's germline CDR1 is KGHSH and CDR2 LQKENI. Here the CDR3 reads CASSQGRKGTDTQYF. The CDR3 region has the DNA TGTGCCAGCTCACAGGGGCGGAAGGGCACAGATACGCAGTATTTT.

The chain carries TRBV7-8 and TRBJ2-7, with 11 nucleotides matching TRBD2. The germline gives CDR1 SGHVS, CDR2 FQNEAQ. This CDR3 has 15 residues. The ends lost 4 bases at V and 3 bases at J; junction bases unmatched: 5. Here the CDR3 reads CASSSSGTSGYEQYF. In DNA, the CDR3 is TGTGCCAGCAGCTCATCCGGGACTAGCGGCTACGAGCAGTACTTC.

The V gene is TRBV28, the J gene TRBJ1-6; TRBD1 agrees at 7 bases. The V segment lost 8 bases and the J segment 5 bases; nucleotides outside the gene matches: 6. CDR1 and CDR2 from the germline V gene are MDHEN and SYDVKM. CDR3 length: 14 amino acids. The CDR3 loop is CASAGTANNSPLHF. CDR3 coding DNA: TGTGCCAGCGCAGGGACAGCTAATAATTCACCCCTCCACTTT.

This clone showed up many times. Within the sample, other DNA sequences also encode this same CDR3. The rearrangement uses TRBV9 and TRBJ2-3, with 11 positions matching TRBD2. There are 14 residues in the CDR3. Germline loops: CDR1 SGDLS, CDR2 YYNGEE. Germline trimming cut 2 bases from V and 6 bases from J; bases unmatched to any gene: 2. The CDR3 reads CASSVGLAADTQYF. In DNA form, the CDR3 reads TGTGCCAGCAGCGTGGGACTAGCGGCGGATACGCAGTATTTT.

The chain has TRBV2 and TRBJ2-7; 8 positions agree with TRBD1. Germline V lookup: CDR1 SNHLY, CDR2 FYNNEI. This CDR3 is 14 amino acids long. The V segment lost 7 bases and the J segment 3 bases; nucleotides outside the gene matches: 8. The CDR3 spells CASILDRGNYEQYF. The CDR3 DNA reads TGTGCCAGCATCCTAGACAGGGGAAACTACGAGCAGTACTTC.

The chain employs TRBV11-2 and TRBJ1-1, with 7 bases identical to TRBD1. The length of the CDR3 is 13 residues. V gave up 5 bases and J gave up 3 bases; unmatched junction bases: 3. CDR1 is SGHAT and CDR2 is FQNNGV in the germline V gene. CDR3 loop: CASSPDRDTEAFF. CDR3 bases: TGTGCCAGCAGCCCCGACAGGGACACTGAAGCTTTCTTT.

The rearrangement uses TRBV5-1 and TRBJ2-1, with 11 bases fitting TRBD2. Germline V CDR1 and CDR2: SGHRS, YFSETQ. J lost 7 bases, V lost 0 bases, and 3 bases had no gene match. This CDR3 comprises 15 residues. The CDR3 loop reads CASSLALAGANEQFF. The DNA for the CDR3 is TGCGCCAGCAGCTTGGCACTAGCGGGGGCGAATGAGCAGTTCTTC.

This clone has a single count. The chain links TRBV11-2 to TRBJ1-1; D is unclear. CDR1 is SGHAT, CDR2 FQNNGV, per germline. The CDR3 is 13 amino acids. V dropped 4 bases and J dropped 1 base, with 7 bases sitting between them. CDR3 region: CASSYQENTEAFF. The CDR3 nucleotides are TGTGCCAGCAGCTATCAGGAGAACACTGAAGCTTTCTTT.

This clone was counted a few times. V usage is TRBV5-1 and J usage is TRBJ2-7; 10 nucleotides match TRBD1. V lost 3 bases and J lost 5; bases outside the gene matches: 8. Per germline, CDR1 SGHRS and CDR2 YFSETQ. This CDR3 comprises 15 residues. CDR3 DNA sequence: TGCGCCAGCAGCTCCCGGACAGGGGGGATCAACGAGCAGTACTTC. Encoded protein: CASSSRTGGINEQYF.

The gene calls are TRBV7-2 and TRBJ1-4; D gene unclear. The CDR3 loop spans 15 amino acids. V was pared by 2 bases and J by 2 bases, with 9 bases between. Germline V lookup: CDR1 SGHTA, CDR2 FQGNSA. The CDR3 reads CASSLSRTTNEKLFF. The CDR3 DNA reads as TGTGCCAGCAGCTTATCCCGCACGACTAATGAAAAACTGTTTTTT.

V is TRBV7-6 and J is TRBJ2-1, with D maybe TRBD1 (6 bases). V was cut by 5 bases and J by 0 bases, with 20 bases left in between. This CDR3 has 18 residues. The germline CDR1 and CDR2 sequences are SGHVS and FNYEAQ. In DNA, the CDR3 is TGTGCCAGCAGCCCCGGAAGCAGGGGAGTCAGCTCCTACAATGAGCAGTTCTTC. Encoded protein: CASSPGSRGVSSYNEQFF.

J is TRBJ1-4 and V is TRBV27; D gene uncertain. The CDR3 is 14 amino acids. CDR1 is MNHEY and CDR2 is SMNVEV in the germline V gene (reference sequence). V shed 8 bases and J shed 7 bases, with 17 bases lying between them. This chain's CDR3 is CASCSRVEGEKLFF. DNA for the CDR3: TGTGCCAGCTGTTCAAGGGTTGAGGGTGAAAAACTGTTTTTT.

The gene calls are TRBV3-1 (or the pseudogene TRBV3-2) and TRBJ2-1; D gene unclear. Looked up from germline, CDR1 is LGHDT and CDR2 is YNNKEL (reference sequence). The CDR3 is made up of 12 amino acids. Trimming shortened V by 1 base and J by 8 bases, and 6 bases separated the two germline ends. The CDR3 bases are TGTGCCAGCAGCCAAGTGGACCATGAGCAGTTCTTC. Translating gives CASSQVDHEQFF.